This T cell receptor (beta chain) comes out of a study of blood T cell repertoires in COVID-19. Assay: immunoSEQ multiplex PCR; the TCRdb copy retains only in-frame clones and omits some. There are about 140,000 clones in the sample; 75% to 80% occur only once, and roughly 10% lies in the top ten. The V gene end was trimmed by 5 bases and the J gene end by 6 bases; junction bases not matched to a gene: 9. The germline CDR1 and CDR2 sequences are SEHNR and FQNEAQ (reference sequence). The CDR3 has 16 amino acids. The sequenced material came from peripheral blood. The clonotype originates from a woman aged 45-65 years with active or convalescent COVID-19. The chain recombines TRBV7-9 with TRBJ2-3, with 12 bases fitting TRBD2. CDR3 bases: TGTGCCAGCAGCCCAGGACTAGCGGGACGGGAGGATACGCAGTATTTT. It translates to CASSPGLAGREDTQYF.